The sample holds a few counts of the clone carrying this TCR beta chain. The target antigen is unknown. The CDR3 contains 15 residues. V was trimmed by 2 bases and J by 4 bases, leaving 14 bases between them. The sample comes from a study of T cell repertoires in cytomegalovirus infection. General study findings and limits: Ex vivo responses were dominated by HLA-C-restricted CMV-specific TCR beta clonotypes.

TCRdb re-analysed the reads in MiXCR, keeping a single row per CDR3 protein. The table records roughly 340,000 distinct CDR3 sequences, about 28% of them present only once. This rearrangement joins TRBV12-3 or TRBV12-4 to TRBJ1-1, with D tentatively TRBD1 (6 bases). The sequences come from cultured PBMCs, collected from culture after CMV antigen stimulation. This TCR derives from a human donor in good health (CMV status not recorded). Some clones in this sample may be carry-over from other donors' samples. DNA for the CDR3: TGTGCCAGCAGTTTATCGGCCAGGGGTGGCACTGAAGCTTTCTTT. It specifies CASSLSARGGTEAFF.